The clone carrying this T cell receptor (beta chain) was recorded once. What it recognizes is unknown. The data originate from a study of blood T cells in healthy people across ages. Findings and limits, study-wide: No one knew whether donors had CMV, which possibly confounded expanded clonotype changes.

The second PCR ran roughly 6 to 12 cycles with a sample-barcoded 5' primer and J-beta primers. Each cDNA was tagged by a template-switch adaptor containing 12 random nucleotides. Using its own MiXCR run on the 5' RACE reads, TCRdb lists one record per CDR3 protein. The sample contains around 940,000 distinct CDR3 sequences, just over 50% of which appear only once. Healthy Russian Caucasian donors spanned ages about 6 to 100 years. The sequenced sample consisted of blood. The origin of this receptor is a woman aged 60-70 years in good health.

The CDR3: CSAGTDYNEQFF. Written as DNA, the CDR3 is TGCAGCGCCGGGACAGACTACAATGAGCAGTTCTTC. The chain uses TRBV29-1 and TRBJ2-1; 7 bases align to TRBD1. The CDR3 covers 12 residues. Germline V CDR1 and CDR2: SQVTM, ANQGSEA. The trim removed 7 bases at V and 3 bases at J, leaving 3 bases unmatched.